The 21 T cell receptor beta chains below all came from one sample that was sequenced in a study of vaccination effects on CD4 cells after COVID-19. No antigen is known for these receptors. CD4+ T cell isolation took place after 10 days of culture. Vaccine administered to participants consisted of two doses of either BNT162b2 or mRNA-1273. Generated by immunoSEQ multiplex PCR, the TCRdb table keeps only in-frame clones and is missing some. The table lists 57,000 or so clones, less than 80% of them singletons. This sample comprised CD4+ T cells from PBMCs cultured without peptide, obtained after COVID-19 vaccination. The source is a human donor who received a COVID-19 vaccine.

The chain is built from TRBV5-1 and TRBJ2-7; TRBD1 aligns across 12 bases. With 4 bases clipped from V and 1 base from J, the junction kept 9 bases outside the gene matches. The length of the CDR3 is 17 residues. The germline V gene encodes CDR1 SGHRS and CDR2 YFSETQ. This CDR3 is CASSPKTGQGASYEQYF. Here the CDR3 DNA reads TGCGCCAGCAGCCCCAAAACGGGACAGGGGGCTTCCTACGAGCAGTACTTC.

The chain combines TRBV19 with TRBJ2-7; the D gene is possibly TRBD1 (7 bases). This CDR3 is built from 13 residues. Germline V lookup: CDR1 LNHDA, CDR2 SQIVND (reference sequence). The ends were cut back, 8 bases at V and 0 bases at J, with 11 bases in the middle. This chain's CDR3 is CASAGQPSYEQYF. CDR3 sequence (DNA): TGTGCCAGTGCGGGACAGCCCTCCTACGAGCAGTACTTC.

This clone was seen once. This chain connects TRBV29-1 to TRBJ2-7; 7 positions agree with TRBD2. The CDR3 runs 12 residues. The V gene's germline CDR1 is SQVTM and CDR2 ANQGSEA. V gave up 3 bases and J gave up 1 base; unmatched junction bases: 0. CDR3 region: CSVDGGSYEQYF. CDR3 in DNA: TGCAGCGTTGACGGGGGGTCCTACGAGCAGTACTTC.

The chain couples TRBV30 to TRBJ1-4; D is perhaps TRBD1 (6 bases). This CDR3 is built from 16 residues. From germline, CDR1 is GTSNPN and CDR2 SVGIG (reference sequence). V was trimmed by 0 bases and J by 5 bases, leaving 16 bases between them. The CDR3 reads CAWSVWGRGPNEKLFF. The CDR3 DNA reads TGTGCCTGGAGTGTTTGGGGTCGGGGGCCGAATGAAAAACTGTTTTTT.

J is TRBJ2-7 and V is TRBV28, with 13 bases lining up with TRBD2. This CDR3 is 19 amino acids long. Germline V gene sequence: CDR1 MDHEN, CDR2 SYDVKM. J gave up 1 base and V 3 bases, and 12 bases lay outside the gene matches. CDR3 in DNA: TGTGCCAGCAGTTTCTTGCGACTAGCGGGAGGTAAAAGGTCCTACGAGCAGTACTTC. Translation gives CASSFLRLAGGKRSYEQYF.

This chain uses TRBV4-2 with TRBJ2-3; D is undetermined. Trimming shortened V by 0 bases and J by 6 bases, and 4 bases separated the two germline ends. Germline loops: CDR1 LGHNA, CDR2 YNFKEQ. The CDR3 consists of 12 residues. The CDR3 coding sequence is TGTGCCAGCAGCCAAGAGTGGGATACGCAGTATTTT. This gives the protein CASSQEWDTQYF.

Here the CDR3 reads CASRPDGRGDFRVGYTF. The CDR3 DNA reads TGTGCCAGCAGACCAGACGGCAGGGGGGACTTTAGAGTTGGCTACACCTTC. The V call is TRBV2, the J call TRBJ1-2; 7 nucleotides match TRBD1. This CDR3 is 17 amino acids long. The germline V gene encodes CDR1 SNHLY and CDR2 FYNNEI. Germline trimming cut 6 bases from V and 7 bases from J; bases unmatched to any gene: 20.

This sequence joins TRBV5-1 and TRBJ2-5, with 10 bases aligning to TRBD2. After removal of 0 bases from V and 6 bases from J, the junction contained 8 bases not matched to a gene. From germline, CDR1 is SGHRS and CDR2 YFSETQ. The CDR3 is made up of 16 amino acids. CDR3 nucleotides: TGCGCCAGCAGCTTGGAGCTAGCGGGGGTTAAGAAGACCCAGTACTTC. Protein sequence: CASSLELAGVKKTQYF.

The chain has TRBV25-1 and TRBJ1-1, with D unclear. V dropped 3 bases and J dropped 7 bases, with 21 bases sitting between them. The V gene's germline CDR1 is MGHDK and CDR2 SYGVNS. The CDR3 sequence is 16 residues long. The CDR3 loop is CASSDSSRAAGSEAFF. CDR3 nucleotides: TGTGCCAGCAGTGACTCCTCGCGGGCGGCCGGTAGTGAAGCTTTCTTT.

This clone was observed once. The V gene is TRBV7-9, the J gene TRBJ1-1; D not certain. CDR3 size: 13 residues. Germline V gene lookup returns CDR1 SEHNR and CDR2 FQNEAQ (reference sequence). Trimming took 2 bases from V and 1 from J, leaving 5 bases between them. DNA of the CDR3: TGTGCCAGCAGCTTAACGGAGAACACTGAAGCTTTCTTT. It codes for CASSLTENTEAFF. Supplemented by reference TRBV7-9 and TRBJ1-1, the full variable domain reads DTGVSQNPRHKITKRGQNVTFRCDPISEHNRLYWYRQTLGQGPEFLTYFQNEAQLEKSRLLSDRFSAERPKGSFSTLEIQRTEQGDSAMYLCASSLTENTEAFFGQGTRLTVV.

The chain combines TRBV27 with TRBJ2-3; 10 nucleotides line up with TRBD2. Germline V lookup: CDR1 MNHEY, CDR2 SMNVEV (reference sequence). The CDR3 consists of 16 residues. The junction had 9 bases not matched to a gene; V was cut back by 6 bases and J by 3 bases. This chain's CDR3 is CASSRPASGRTDTQYF. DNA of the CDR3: TGTGCCAGCAGCCGCCCGGCTAGCGGGAGAACAGATACGCAGTATTTT.

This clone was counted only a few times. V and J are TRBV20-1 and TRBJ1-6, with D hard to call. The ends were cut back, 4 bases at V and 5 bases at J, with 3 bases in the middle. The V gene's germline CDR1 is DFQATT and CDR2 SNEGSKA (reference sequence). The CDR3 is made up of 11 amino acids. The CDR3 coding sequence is TGCAGTGCTACCAATAATTCACCCCTCCACTTT. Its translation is CSATNNSPLHF.

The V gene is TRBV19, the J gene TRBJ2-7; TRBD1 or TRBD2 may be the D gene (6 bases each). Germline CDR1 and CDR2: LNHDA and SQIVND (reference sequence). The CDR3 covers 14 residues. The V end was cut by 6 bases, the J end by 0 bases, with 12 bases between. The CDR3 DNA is TGTGCCAGTAGACGGGGGCCGAGCTCCTACGAGCAGTACTTC. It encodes CASRRGPSSYEQYF.

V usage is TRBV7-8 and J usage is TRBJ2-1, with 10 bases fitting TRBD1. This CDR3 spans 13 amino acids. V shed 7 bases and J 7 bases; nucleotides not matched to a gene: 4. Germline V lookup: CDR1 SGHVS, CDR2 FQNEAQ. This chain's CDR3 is CASKDRGKNEQFF. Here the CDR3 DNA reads TGTGCCAGCAAGGACAGGGGGAAGAATGAGCAGTTCTTC. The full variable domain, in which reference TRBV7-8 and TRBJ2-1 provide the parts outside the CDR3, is GAGVSQSPRYKVAKRGQDVALRCDPISGHVSLFWYQQALGQGPEFLTYFQNEAQLDKSGLPSDRFFAERPEGSVSTLKIQRTQQEDSAVYLCASKDRGKNEQFFGPGTRLTVL.

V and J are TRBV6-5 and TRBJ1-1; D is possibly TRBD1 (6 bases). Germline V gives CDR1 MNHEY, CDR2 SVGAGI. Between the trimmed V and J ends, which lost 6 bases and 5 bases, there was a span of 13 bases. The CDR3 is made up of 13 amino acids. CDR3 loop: CASRTGAGTEAFF. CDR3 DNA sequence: TGTGCCAGCAGGACGGGGGCGGGAACTGAAGCTTTCTTT.

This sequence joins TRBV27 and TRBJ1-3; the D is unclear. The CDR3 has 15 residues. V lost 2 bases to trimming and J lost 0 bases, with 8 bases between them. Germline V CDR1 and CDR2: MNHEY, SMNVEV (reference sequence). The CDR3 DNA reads TGTGCCAGCAGTTTAAGGCACCCCTCTGGAAACACCATATATTTT. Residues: CASSLRHPSGNTIYF.

The CDR3 nucleotides read TGTGCCTGGGGGTGGGGGGTCACTGAAGCTTTCTTT. As protein: CAWGWGVTEAFF. The chain employs TRBV30 and TRBJ1-1; D may be TRBD1 (5 bases). V lost 5 bases to trimming and J lost 4 bases, with 11 bases between them. The CDR3 sequence is 12 residues long. In germline, CDR1 is GTSNPN, CDR2 SVGIG (reference sequence).

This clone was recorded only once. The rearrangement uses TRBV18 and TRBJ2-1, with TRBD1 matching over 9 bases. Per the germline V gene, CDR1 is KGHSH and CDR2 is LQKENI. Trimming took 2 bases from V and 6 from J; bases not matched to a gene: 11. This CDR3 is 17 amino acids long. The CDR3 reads CASSPGFGGQGTNEQFF. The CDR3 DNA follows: TGTGCCAGCTCACCAGGTTTCGGGGGACAGGGTACCAATGAGCAGTTCTTC.

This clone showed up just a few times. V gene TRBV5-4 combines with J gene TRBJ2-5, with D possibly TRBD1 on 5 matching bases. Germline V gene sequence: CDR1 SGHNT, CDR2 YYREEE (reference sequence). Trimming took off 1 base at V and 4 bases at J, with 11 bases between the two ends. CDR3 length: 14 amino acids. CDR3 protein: CASSLNQGRETQYF. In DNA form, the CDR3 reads TGTGCCAGCAGCTTGAATCAGGGTCGAGAGACCCAGTACTTC.

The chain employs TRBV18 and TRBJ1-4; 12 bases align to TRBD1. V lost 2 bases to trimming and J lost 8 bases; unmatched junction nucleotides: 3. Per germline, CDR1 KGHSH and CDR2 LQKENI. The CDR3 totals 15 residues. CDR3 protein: CASSPGTGGAEKLFF. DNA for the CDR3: TGTGCCAGCTCACCAGGGACAGGGGGCGCCGAAAAACTGTTTTTT.

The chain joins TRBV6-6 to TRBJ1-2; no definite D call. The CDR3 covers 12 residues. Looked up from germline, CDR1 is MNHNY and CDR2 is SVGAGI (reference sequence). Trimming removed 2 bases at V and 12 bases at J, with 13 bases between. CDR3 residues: CASSYAGNRDTF. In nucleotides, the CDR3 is TGTGCCAGCAGTTACGCGGGCAATCGAGACACCTTC.